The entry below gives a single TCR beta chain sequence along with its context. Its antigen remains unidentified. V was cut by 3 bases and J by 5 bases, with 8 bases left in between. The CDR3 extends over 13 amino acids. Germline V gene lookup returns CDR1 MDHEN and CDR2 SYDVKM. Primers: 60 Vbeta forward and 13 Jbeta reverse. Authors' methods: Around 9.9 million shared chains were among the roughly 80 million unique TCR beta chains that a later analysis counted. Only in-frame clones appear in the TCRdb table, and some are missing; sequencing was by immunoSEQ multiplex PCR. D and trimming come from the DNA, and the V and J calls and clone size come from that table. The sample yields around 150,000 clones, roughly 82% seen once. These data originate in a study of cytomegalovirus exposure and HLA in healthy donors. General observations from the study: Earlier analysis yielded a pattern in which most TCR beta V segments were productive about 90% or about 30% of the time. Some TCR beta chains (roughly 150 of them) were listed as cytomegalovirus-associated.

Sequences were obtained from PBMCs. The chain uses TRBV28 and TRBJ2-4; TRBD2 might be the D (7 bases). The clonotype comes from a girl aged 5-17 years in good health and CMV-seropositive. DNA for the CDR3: TGTGCCAGCAGTTTGCGGGGGCAAAACATTCAGTACTTC. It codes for CASSLRGQNIQYF.